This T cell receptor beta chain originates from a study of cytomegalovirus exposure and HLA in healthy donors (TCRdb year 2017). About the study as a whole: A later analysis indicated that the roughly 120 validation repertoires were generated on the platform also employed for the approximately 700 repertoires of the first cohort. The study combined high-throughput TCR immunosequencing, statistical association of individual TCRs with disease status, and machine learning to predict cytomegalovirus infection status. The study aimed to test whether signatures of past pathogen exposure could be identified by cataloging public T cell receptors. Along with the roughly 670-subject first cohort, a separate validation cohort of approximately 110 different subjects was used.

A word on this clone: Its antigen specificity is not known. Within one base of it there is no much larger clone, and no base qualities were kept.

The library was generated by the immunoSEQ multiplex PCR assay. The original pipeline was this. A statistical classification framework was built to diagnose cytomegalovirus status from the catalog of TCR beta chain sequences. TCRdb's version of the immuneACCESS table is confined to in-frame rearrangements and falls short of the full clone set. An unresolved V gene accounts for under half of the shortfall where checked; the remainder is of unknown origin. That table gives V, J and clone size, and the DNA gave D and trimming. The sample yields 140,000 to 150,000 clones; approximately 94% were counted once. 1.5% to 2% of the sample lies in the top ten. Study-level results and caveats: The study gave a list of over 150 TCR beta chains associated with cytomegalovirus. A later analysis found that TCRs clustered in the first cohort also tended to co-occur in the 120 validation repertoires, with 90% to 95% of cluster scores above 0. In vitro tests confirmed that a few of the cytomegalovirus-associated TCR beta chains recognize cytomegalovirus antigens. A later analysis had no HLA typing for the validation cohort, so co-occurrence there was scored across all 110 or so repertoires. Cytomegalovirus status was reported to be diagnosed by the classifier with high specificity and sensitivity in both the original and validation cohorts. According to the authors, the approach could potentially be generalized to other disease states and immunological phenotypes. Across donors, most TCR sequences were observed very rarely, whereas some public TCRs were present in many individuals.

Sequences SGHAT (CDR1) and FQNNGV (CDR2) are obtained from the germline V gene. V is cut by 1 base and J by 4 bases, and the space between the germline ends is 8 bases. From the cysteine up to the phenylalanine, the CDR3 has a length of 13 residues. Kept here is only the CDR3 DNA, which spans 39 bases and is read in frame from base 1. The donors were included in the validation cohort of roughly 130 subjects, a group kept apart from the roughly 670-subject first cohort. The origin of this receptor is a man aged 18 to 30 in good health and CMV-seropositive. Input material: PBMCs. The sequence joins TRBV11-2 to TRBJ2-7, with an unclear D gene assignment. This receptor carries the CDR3 CASSLATTYEQYF. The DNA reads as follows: TGTGCCAGCAGCTTAGCCACAACATACGAGCAGTACTTC.